This T cell receptor beta chain was sequenced during a study of vaccination and CD4 T cells after COVID-19. The treatment was: roughly 10-day PBMC culture with coronavirus spike peptide pools or control peptides (ViraFEST assay). Each well received around 1.8 million PBMCs, cultured with 7.5 to 10 IU/ml IL-2 and about 11 ug/ml peptide pools. Details on this clonotype: Its antigen is not identified.

An Oncomine TCR Beta short-read assay was used to sequence the DNA from cultured CD4+ T cells. In TCRdb, the PCR reads were re-called with MiXCR into one record per CDR3 protein. The table lists some 19,000 distinct CDR3 sequences, around 50% of them singletons. The germline V and J ends were trimmed by 6 bases and 6 bases, with 14 bases remaining between them. The CDR3 contains 13 residues. The germline CDR1 and CDR2 sequences are ENHRY and SYGVKD. This clonotype was obtained from a human donor who had recovered from COVID-19. The chain employs TRBV10-3 and TRBJ1-2, with TRBD1 as a possible D gene (5 bases). The sample comprised CD4+ T cells from blood, cultured in vitro. CDR3 sequence (DNA): TGTGCCATCAGGCCCCCGGGGACGGATGGCTACACCTTC. Its translation is CAIRPPGTDGYTF.